Below, one T cell receptor beta chain is given with its context. The antigen is not known. The data stem from a study of shared clonotypes between healthy human individuals. Authors' methods: ImmunoSEQ only sent back junction sequences with no quality scores, so filtering was done differently. Using immunoSEQ multiplex PCR, the repertoire was profiled, and TCRdb retains in-frame clones only, with some absent. For V, J and clone size, that table is used; D and trimming come from the DNA. The data hold millions of clones, with roughly 92% observed a single time. Study-level points and caveats: The expectation was that sequencing depth would affect clonotype sharing among donors. Non-shared clonotypes had lower generation probabilities than clonotypes shared by all four sorted-subset donors.

CD4+ cells underwent separation, giving CD45RA+ naive and CD45RA-negative memory subsets. Deletions cut 0 bases from V and 4 bases from J, with 16 bases between. CDR3 size: 16 residues. Germline V gene lookup returns CDR1 SGDLS and CDR2 YYNGEE. This receptor was obtained from a man aged 18 to 30 in good health. Specimen: naive CD4+ T cells sorted from blood. Described subset: CD45RA+ positively selected. The V call is TRBV9, the J call TRBJ2-5; the D gene is possibly TRBD2 (6 bases). CDR3 bases: TGTGCCAGCAGCGTAGCAGGGACTTCACGCGGAGAGACCCAGTACTTC. This sequence encodes CASSVAGTSRGETQYF.